These T cell receptor beta chains were read from a single sample in a study of cytomegalovirus exposure and HLA in healthy donors. Here immunoSEQ multiplex PCR was the method, and the copy in TCRdb shows in-frame clones only, minus some. Altogether some 130,000 clones are present, around 83% being singletons, with the ten largest covering 1%. The sequenced sample was PBMCs. These receptors all come from a human donor in good health. Both conserved end residues are part of each CDR3. Each record gives: clone size, D gene, J gene, V gene, CDR3 protein, CDR3 DNA. The D gene is left open where the match is weak. The listing skips clone size in some rows; elsewhere it reads once, few, many or a size class.

clone_size: -
d_call: TRBD2
j_call: TRBJ2-1
v_call: TRBV4-2
cdr3_aa: CASSQEGLERLPFF
cdr3_nt: TGTGCCAGCAGCCAAGAGGGACTAGAACGTCTGCCGTTCTTC

clone_size: -
d_call: TRBD1
j_call: TRBJ2-2
v_call: TRBV9
cdr3_aa: CASSVGTGGHTGELFF
cdr3_nt: TGTGCCAGCAGCGTGGGGACAGGGGGCCACACCGGGGAGCTGTTTTTT

clone_size: once
d_call: -
j_call: TRBJ2-7
v_call: TRBV2
cdr3_aa: CASSPSYF
cdr3_nt: TGTGCCAGCAGCCCTAGTTACTTC

clone_size: -
d_call: TRBD2
j_call: TRBJ2-3
v_call: TRBV5-5
cdr3_aa: CASSFPAGVTDTQYF
cdr3_nt: TGTGCCAGCAGCTTCCCTGCGGGGGTGACAGATACGCAGTATTTT

clone_size: -
d_call: -
j_call: TRBJ2-7
v_call: TRBV19
cdr3_aa: CASSSTPGSLDEQYF
cdr3_nt: TGTGCCAGTAGTAGTACACCAGGGTCATTGGACGAGCAGTACTTC

clone_size: -
d_call: TRBD2
j_call: TRBJ2-5
v_call: TRBV6-6
cdr3_aa: CASSSGGETQYF
cdr3_nt: TGTGCCAGCAGCTCGGGGGGGGAGACCCAGTACTTC

clone_size: -
d_call: TRBD2
j_call: TRBJ2-1
v_call: TRBV9
cdr3_aa: CASSPTVGEAGGYYNEQFF
cdr3_nt: TGTGCCAGCAGCCCAACCGTGGGGGAGGCGGGGGGGTACTACAATGAGCAGTTCTTC

clone_size: -
d_call: TRBD2
j_call: TRBJ2-7
v_call: TRBV4-2
cdr3_aa: CASSQDFHSGDEQYF
cdr3_nt: TGTGCCAGCAGCCAAGATTTTCATAGCGGGGACGAGCAGTACTTC

clone_size: -
d_call: TRBD2
j_call: TRBJ2-3
v_call: TRBV7-9
cdr3_aa: CASIKPGLAVTDTQYF
cdr3_nt: TGTGCCAGCATCAAACCGGGACTAGCTGTAACAGATACGCAGTATTTT

clone_size: -
d_call: -
j_call: TRBJ1-6
v_call: TRBV2
cdr3_aa: CASKTSAGLGTKNYNSPLHF
cdr3_nt: TGTGCCAGCAAAACCTCAGCCGGGCTGGGGACAAAAAATTATAATTCACCCCTCCACTTT